Listed below are T cell receptor beta chains from one sample, sequenced in a study of T cells in Graves' hyperthyroidism and ophthalmopathy. TCRdb called the multiplex PCR reads again in MiXCR, with one record for every CDR3 protein. The sample lists around 700,000 distinct CDR3 sequences, approximately 19% occurring once. The sample taken for sequencing was blood. The receptors derive from a woman aged 50 to 60 with Graves' hyperthyroidism that later progressed to Graves' ophthalmopathy. The CDR3 runs from the conserved cysteine through the conserved F or W. Fields, in order: clone size, D gene, V gene, J gene, CDR3 protein, CDR3 DNA. A D gene is named only where the DNA matches it firmly. The size entry is marked missing in some rows and otherwise reads once, few, many or a size class.

>NA|NA|TRBV9|TRBJ1-6
CASSVGRGAGNSPLHF
TGTGCCAGCAGCGTAGGGCGGGGGGCGGGAAATTCACCCCTCCACTTT
>medium-sized|TRBD2|TRBV27|TRBJ2-5
CASSLTGGETQYF
TGTGCCAGCAGCTTAACGGGAGGAGAGACCCAGTACTTC
>NA|TRBD1|TRBV12-3/TRBV12-4|TRBJ1-3
CASRPTGGSGNTIYF
TGTGCCAGCAGGCCGACAGGGGGCTCTGGAAACACCATATATTTT
>NA|TRBD1|TRBV7-2|TRBJ1-3
CASRVTGGSGNTIYF
TGTGCCAGCAGGGTAACAGGGGGATCTGGAAACACCATATATTTT
>NA|NA|TRBV6-9|TRBJ2-3
CASSYGTGTDRQYF
TGTGCCAGCAGTTACGGGACCGGCACAGATAGGCAGTATTTT
>few|TRBD1|TRBV6-1|TRBJ1-4
CASRTGVRDEKLFF
TGTGCCAGCAGAACAGGGGTCCGAGATGAAAAACTGTTTTTT
>NA|NA|TRBV27|TRBJ1-4
CASSLGRYNEKLFF
TGTGCCAGCAGTTTAGGCAGGTACAATGAAAAACTGTTTTTT
>NA|NA|TRBV6-6|TRBJ2-1
CASSYSPSSYNEQFF
TGTGCCAGCAGTTACTCTCCTAGCTCCTACAATGAGCAGTTCTTC
>few|NA|TRBV19|TRBJ2-1
CASSSSGAGEQFF
TGTGCCAGTAGTAGCTCAGGGGCGGGTGAGCAGTTCTTC
>many|NA|TRBV6-2/TRBV6-3|TRBJ1-2
CASSRDERPGERNYGYTF
TGTGCCAGCAGTCGCGATGAACGACCAGGGGAAAGAAACTATGGCTACACCTTC
>few|TRBD2|TRBV7-9|TRBJ2-1
CASSGPGLAGFSSYNEQFF
TGTGCCAGCAGCGGCCCGGGACTAGCGGGCTTTAGCTCCTACAATGAGCAGTTCTTC
>few|NA|TRBV7-9|TRBJ2-3
CASSVIPLAADTQYF
TGTGCCAGCAGCGTAATCCCACTAGCAGCAGATACGCAATATTTT